This TCR beta chain was captured in a study of shared clonotypes between healthy human individuals. TCRdb's table, derived via immunoSEQ multiplex PCR, lists solely in-frame clones and lacks some. The sample lists under 350,000 clones, over 75% occurring once. The study, taken as a whole, reports: A generally larger estimated richness was seen in naive subsets than in memory subsets. Shared clonotypes across all four donors exceeded non-shared ones in generation probability. Clonotype sharing across a few donors was observed for around 4.8% of naive CD4 clonotypes.

Comment on this clone: Its matching antigen is unknown.

The CDR3 has 17 residues. Trimming left V 3 bases short and J 3 bases short, with 18 bases between. The V gene's germline CDR1 is MNHNS and CDR2 SASEGT. The chain uses TRBV6-1 and TRBJ1-3; D gene uncertain. Sequenced material: memory CD8+ T cells sorted from blood. This sample's subset: CD45RO+ cells pooled with CCR7-negative TemRA cells. This receptor was obtained from a man aged 18 to 29 in good health. CDR3 amino acids: CASSEIGNLLGGNTIYF. As DNA, the CDR3 is TGTGCCAGCAGTGAGATAGGGAATCTACTCGGTGGAAACACCATATATTTT.